This T cell receptor beta chain was found in a study of blood T cell repertoires in COVID-19. Study-level background: T cells, B-cell-depleted T cells, or PBMCs provided the cDNA or gDNA that served as material.

TCRdb keeps only in-frame clones here, not all; method: immunoSEQ multiplex PCR. The data hold over 250,000 clones, with around nine tenths observed a single time. Germline loops: CDR1 MGHRA, CDR2 YSYEKL. CDR3 size: 17 residues. The V and J ends lost 1 base and 2 bases, in that order; junction bases with no gene match: 10. The sequencing input was PBMCs or T cells enriched from blood (not recorded which). The sequence came from a woman aged 60 to 75 in a cohort exposed to, infected with or recovered from COVID-19 (not recorded which). The chain has TRBV4-1 and TRBJ2-5, with TRBD1 matching 7 bases. This CDR3 is CASSQVGKGGQQETQYF. The CDR3 DNA is TGCGCCAGCAGCCAAGTGGGAAAAGGGGGCCAACAAGAGACCCAGTACTTC.